Described below is a single T cell receptor beta chain sequence and its context. The junction differs from germline at one of its ends, possibly a read error. The CDR3 totals 18 residues. TCRdb reprocessed the PCR reads with MiXCR, giving one entry per CDR3 protein. The repertoire holds 250,000 to 350,000 distinct CDR3 sequences, with 20% to 25% as singletons. The data were obtained in a study of molecular identifiers for immune sequencing clone quantification. V and J are TRBV5-3 and TRBJ1-4, with D possibly matching TRBD1 (5 bases). TRBV5-3 is an ORF, and what it does is uncertain. This receptor was identified in a human donor in good health. Some libraries in this study had Jurkat cell RNA spiked in. The source material was naive CD8+ T cells from blood, with Jurkat cell RNA spiked in. Subset reported: FACS-sorted CD8+CD4-CCR7+CD45RA+ naive T cells. The CDR3 here is CASSLRGGRKFLEEKLFF. Written as DNA, the CDR3 is TGTGCCAGCAGCTTAAGGGGTGGCAGGAAATTTTTGGAGGAAAAACTGTTTTTT.